The 3 T cell receptor beta chains reported below all come from one sample, sequenced in a study of shared clonotypes between healthy human individuals. Assay used: immunoSEQ multiplex PCR; TCRdb lists only in-frame clones, some missing. The sample includes 1.5 million to 2.5 million clones, less than 95% seen only once; the top ten take roughly 1%. Selected positively for CCR7 and CD45RO-negative, naive CD8 cells excluded terminally differentiated effector memory CD45RA+ cells. The sequenced sample was naive CD8+ T cells sorted from blood. Receptor source: a man aged 18 to 30 in good health.

As to this clone: Distinct nucleotide sequences in the sample also encode this CDR3. The V gene is TRBV4-1, the J gene TRBJ1-1; D is undetermined. Trimming removed 0 bases from V and 2 bases from J, with 7 bases in between. The CDR3 loop spans 14 amino acids. The germline V gene encodes CDR1 MGHRA and CDR2 YSYEKL. CDR3 residues: CASSQEEGNTEAFF. In nucleotides, the CDR3 is TGCGCCAGCAGCCAAGAAGAGGGTAACACTGAAGCTTTCTTT.

Concerning this clone itself: The sample contains more than one DNA sequence encoding this CDR3. The chain couples TRBV6-5 to TRBJ1-1, with D possibly matching TRBD1 (5 bases). The V gene's germline CDR1 is MNHEY and CDR2 SVGAGI. The CDR3 is 13 amino acids. Between the trimmed V and J ends, which lost 2 bases and 5 bases, there was a span of 9 bases. Here the CDR3 reads CASSYVGGTEAFF. The CDR3 DNA sequence: TGTGCCAGCAGTTACGTTGGGGGAACTGAAGCTTTCTTT.

Remarks on this clone: Other DNA sequences in this specimen translate into the identical CDR3. The chain recombines TRBV6-1 with TRBJ1-1, with D unresolved. The CDR3 is 13 residues long. Germline V gene lookup returns CDR1 MNHNS and CDR2 SASEGT. V dropped 3 bases and J dropped 1 base, with 6 bases sitting between them. The CDR3 here is CASSEPGNTEAFF. CDR3 coding DNA: TGTGCCAGCAGTGAGCCGGGGAACACTGAAGCTTTCTTT.